This TCR beta chain was identified in a study of regulatory T cells in long-lasting Graves disease. Building the TCR beta libraries relied on iRepertoire HTBI primers, and CDR3 regions underwent Arm-PCR. MiXCR was run by TCRdb on the multiplex PCR reads, yielding one entry per CDR3 protein. Of 600,000 to 850,000 distinct CDR3 sequences listed, 25% to 35% were seen once; the top ten hold around 40%. Germline V gives CDR1 SEHNR, CDR2 FQNEAQ (reference sequence). The V end lost 1 base, the J end lost 3 bases, and 10 bases lay between the germline ends. This CDR3 comprises 14 residues. Specified time point: persistent/refractory GD, antithyroid drugs over 5 years with positive TRAb. There was RNA extracted from PBMCs, and the TCR library was made from it.

The starting material was peripheral blood mononuclear cells (PBMCs), obtained when the disease was refractory, from a patient treated with antithyroid drugs. The rearrangement joins TRBV7-9 to TRBJ2-7; no reliable D call. The source is a female donor with Graves disease. The CDR3 sequence: CASSLVGMSYEQYF. For the CDR3, the DNA is TGTGCCAGCAGCTTAGTTGGGATGAGCTACGAGCAGTACTTC.